Listed below are T cell receptor beta chains from one sample, sequenced in a study of blood T cell repertoires in COVID-19. Data came from immunoSEQ multiplex PCR; TCRdb stores just in-frame clones and leaves some out. The sample lists some 150,000 clones; around 73% were seen once. Sequencing was carried out using PBMCs or T cells enriched from blood (not recorded which). The source of these receptors is a woman in her fifties or sixties who had recovered from COVID-19. The CDR3 runs from the conserved cysteine through the conserved F or W. The order of the fields is clone size, J gene, D gene, V gene, CDR3 protein, CDR3 DNA. The D gene is left open where the match is weak. Not every row has a clone size; where given, it reads once, few, many or a size class.

NA | TRBJ1-4 | NA | TRBV28 | CASSLPGGSEKLFF | TGTGCCAGCAGTTTACCGGGGGGCAGTGAAAAACTGTTTTTT
NA | TRBJ1-5 | NA | TRBV6-5 | CASSSFRDGNQPQHF | TGTGCCAGCAGTTCTTTCAGGGATGGCAATCAGCCCCAGCATTTT
NA | TRBJ2-5 | TRBD2 | TRBV11-2 | CASSPRTSLETQYF | TGTGCCAGCAGCCCAAGGACTAGCTTGGAGACCCAGTACTTC
few | TRBJ1-4 | TRBD1 | TRBV7-9 | CASSSGGFNEKLFF | TGTGCCAGCAGCTCAGGGGGATTTAATGAAAAACTGTTTTTT
NA | TRBJ2-2 | NA | TRBV7-9 | CASSYTRQNTGELFF | TGTGCCAGCAGCTACACCCGACAGAACACCGGGGAGCTGTTTTTT
once | TRBJ2-2 | NA | TRBV5-6 | CASSALARDTGELFF | TGTGCCAGCAGCGCTCTAGCCCGGGACACCGGGGAGCTGTTTTTT
NA | TRBJ1-1 | NA | TRBV9 | CASSRTAMNTEAFF | TGTGCCAGCAGCCGGACAGCCATGAACACTGAAGCTTTCTTT
NA | TRBJ2-5 | TRBD2 | TRBV30 | CAWNLREGETQYF | TGTGCCTGGAACCTAAGGGAGGGAGAGACCCAGTACTTC
NA | TRBJ2-7 | TRBD1 | TRBV5-1 | CASSRQGQGSYEQYF | TGCGCCAGCAGCCGACAGGGGCAGGGCTCCTACGAGCAGTACTTC
NA | TRBJ1-1 | TRBD1 | TRBV6-1 | CASSEGRGRNTEAFF | TGTGCCAGCAGTGAAGGCAGGGGGCGGAACACTGAAGCTTTCTTT
NA | TRBJ2-1 | NA | TRBV2 | CASRMGGWTQFF | TGTGCCAGCAGGATGGGGGGATGGACGCAGTTCTTC
NA | TRBJ1-2 | NA | TRBV28 | CASKQDFYGYTF | TGTGCCAGCAAGCAGGATTTCTATGGCTACACCTTC
few | TRBJ1-4 | TRBD1 | TRBV9 | CASSATGAEKLFF | TGTGCCAGCAGCGCTACAGGGGCCGAAAAACTGTTTTTT
NA | TRBJ2-5 | TRBD2 | TRBV29-1 | CSVVAGEETQYF | TGCAGCGTTGTAGCGGGGGAAGAGACCCAGTACTTC
NA | TRBJ1-1 | TRBD1 | TRBV7-9 | CASSLQGAAFF | TGTGCCAGCAGCTTACAGGGGGCAGCTTTCTTT
few | TRBJ1-6 | NA | TRBV2 | CASRVDRATLHF | TGTGCCAGCAGGGTGGACAGAGCCACCCTCCACTTT
NA | TRBJ1-2 | NA | TRBV14 | CASSARDVIGGYTF | TGTGCCAGCAGCGCCCGCGACGTCATCGGGGGCTACACCTTC
NA | TRBJ1-4 | NA | TRBV5-1 | CASAKTVNEKLFF | TGCGCCAGCGCCAAGACAGTTAATGAAAAACTGTTTTTT
NA | TRBJ2-1 | TRBD2 | TRBV11-2 | CASSSLAGGNEQFF | TGTGCCAGCAGCTCTTTAGCGGGGGGTAATGAGCAGTTCTTC
once | TRBJ1-3 | NA | TRBV28 | CASRLGGNTIYF | TGTGCCAGCAGATTAGGCGGAAACACCATATATTTT
NA | TRBJ2-7 | NA | TRBV7-2 | CASSLDTGTGEQYF | TGTGCCAGCAGCTTAGATACGGGTACGGGGGAGCAGTACTTC
few | TRBJ1-1 | NA | TRBV7-9 | CASSLDGTRAFF | TGTGCCAGCAGCTTAGACGGGACAAGAGCTTTCTTT
NA | TRBJ2-7 | NA | TRBV5-1 | CASTPRGTLSPYEQYF | TGCGCCAGCACCCCTCGCGGGACCCTCTCCCCCTACGAGCAGTACTTC
NA | TRBJ1-1 | NA | TRBV19 | CASSIRGVAEAFF | TGTGCCAGTAGTATTCGGGGAGTGGCTGAAGCTTTCTTT
NA | TRBJ2-7 | NA | TRBV2 | CASSPELTDLF | TGTGCCAGCAGTCCCGAATTGACAGACCTATTC
NA | TRBJ1-3 | NA | TRBV7-3 | CASSSNSGNTIYF | TGTGCCAGCAGCTCCAACTCTGGAAACACCATATATTTT
NA | TRBJ1-4 | NA | TRBV27 | CASRARSTNEKLFF | TGTGCCAGCAGGGCCAGGTCAACTAATGAAAAACTGTTTTTT
NA | TRBJ1-5 | TRBD1 | TRBV6-5 | CASSLDRDQPQHF | TGTGCCAGCAGCCTTGACAGGGATCAGCCCCAGCATTTT
NA | TRBJ2-3 | NA | TRBV4-2 | CASSQDRDTQYF | TGTGCCAGCAGCCAAGATCGAGATACGCAGTATTTT
NA | TRBJ1-2 | NA | TRBV24-1 | CATSDRTAYYGYTF | TGTGCCACCAGTGACCGGACAGCCTACTATGGCTACACCTTC
once | TRBJ1-3 | NA | TRBV18 | CASSPNPGDTIYF | TGTGCCAGCTCACCAAACCCGGGAGACACCATATATTTT
few | TRBJ1-5 | NA | TRBV27 | CASSPRQGNQPQHF | TGTGCCAGCAGTCCGCGACAGGGCAATCAGCCCCAGCATTTT
once | TRBJ2-5 | NA | TRBV7-7 | CASSKTAARVETQYF | TGTGCCAGCAGCAAAACGGCGGCCAGGGTGGAGACCCAGTACTTC
NA | TRBJ1-1 | NA | TRBV7-9 | CASSFGEFTEAFF | TGTGCCAGCAGCTTTGGGGAGTTCACTGAAGCTTTCTTT
NA | TRBJ2-2 | TRBD2 | TRBV3-1/TRBV3-2 | CASSQGLAGAGELFF | TGTGCCAGCAGCCAAGGACTAGCGGGGGCCGGGGAGCTGTTTTTT
NA | TRBJ2-3 | TRBD2 | TRBV9 | CASSASGGAGDTQYF | TGTGCCAGCAGCGCTAGCGGGGGGGCAGGAGATACGCAGTATTTT
NA | TRBJ1-6 | TRBD1 | TRBV28 | CASSSDDRGDSPLHF | TGTGCCAGCAGCTCCGACGACAGGGGCGATTCACCCCTCCACTTT
NA | TRBJ2-5 | NA | TRBV7-9 | CASSFLGQKETQYF | TGTGCCAGCAGCTTTTTGGGCCAAAAAGAGACCCAGTACTTC
NA | TRBJ1-1 | NA | TRBV10-3 | CAISVQGNTEAFF | TGTGCCATCAGTGTACAGGGGAACACTGAAGCTTTCTTT
NA | TRBJ1-2 | TRBD1 | TRBV12-3/TRBV12-4 | CASSPTGGNGYTF | TGTGCCAGCAGTCCCACAGGGGGCAATGGCTACACCTTC
NA | TRBJ2-5 | TRBD2 | TRBV5-4 | CASSLVSSGDMGETQYF | TGTGCCAGCAGCTTGGTGTCTAGCGGGGACATGGGGGAGACCCAGTACTTC
NA | TRBJ2-7 | NA | TRBV29-1 | CSVEAGSSGFDEQYF | TGCAGCGTTGAAGCGGGATCGTCGGGTTTCGACGAGCAGTACTTC
once | TRBJ1-3 | NA | TRBV9 | CASSPSAGVPISSGNTIYF | TGTGCCAGCAGCCCCTCCGCGGGGGTCCCTATTAGCTCTGGAAACACCATATATTTT
NA | TRBJ1-2 | NA | TRBV19 | CASLRVGVERGYTF | TGTGCCAGTCTTCGGGTCGGGGTCGAACGTGGCTACACCTTC
NA | TRBJ2-5 | TRBD2 | TRBV9 | CASSVGGIAGGIETQYF | TGTGCCAGCAGCGTAGGCGGGATAGCGGGGGGGATTGAGACCCAGTACTTC
once | TRBJ2-1 | TRBD2 | TRBV18 | CASSPRRGTSGGASGSYNEQFF | TGTGCCAGCTCACCGAGACGAGGGACTAGCGGGGGGGCCAGTGGCTCCTACAATGAGCAGTTCTTC
NA | TRBJ2-7 | TRBD1 | TRBV5-4 | CASSRGQGASYEQYF | TGTGCCAGCAGCAGAGGACAGGGGGCTTCCTACGAGCAGTACTTC
NA | TRBJ1-5 | NA | TRBV27 | CASSFPPSQTESQHF | TGTGCCAGCAGTTTCCCACCCTCCCAGACGGAGTCCCAGCATTTT
NA | TRBJ2-7 | TRBD1 | TRBV15 | CATSRDGTGEAYEQYF | TGTGCCACCAGCAGAGATGGGACAGGGGAGGCCTACGAGCAGTACTTC
NA | TRBJ2-1 | TRBD2 | TRBV19 | CASSIASGEAYNEQFF | TGTGCCAGTAGTATAGCTAGCGGGGAGGCCTACAATGAGCAGTTCTTC